The T cell receptor (beta chain) described here comes from a study of vaccination effects on CD4 cells after COVID-19. Study-wide background: Each participant received a vaccine that was either BNT162b2 or mRNA-1273, given as two doses.

CD4+ T cells specific for antigen were expanded with viral peptide pools by the ViraFEST assay before sequencing. On day 10 of culture, CD4+ T cells were separated out. Recipients of the vaccine had no prior SARS-CoV-2 infection and negative nucleocapsid antibodies. There are 13 residues in the CDR3. V lost 3 bases, J lost 6 bases, and 0 bases stayed unmatched. Germline CDR1 is LNHDA and CDR2 is SQIVND (reference sequence). Notes on the study in general: Both infection-induced and vaccine-induced clones contracted markedly at late post-vaccination timepoints. Cross-reactivity toward common cold coronaviruses was confined to only 1 of 255 vaccine-induced clones in healthy vaccinees.

There are a few counts of this clone. Its antigen remains unidentified. Produced via immunoSEQ multiplex PCR; TCRdb's table is partial and in-frame only. The sample includes about 20,000 clones, around two thirds of them seen just once. Sequencing was performed on CD4+ T cells from PBMCs cultured with HCoV-229E spike peptides, taken before COVID-19 vaccination. V is TRBV19 and J is TRBJ2-4; 9 nucleotides agree with TRBD1. The TCR sequence derives from a human donor who received a COVID-19 vaccine. CDR3: CASSMDRGNIQYF. In DNA, the CDR3 is TGTGCCAGTAGTATGGACAGGGGAAACATTCAGTACTTC.